This paragraph covers one T cell receptor beta chain sequence. Antigen: not known. The entry originates in a study of vaccination effects on CD4 cells after COVID-19. The CDR3 loop spans 15 amino acids. The germline gives CDR1 KGHDR, CDR2 SFDVKD. Germline trimming cut 3 bases from V and 1 base from J; bases unmatched to any gene: 0. Study-wide findings and caveats: From healthy vaccinees, only 1 of 255 vaccine-induced clones also reacted to common cold coronaviruses. Few convalescent patients were included, and no early post-infection timepoints were sampled.

When less than 11 days of culture had elapsed, CD4+ T cells were isolated. Two doses of either BNT162b2 or mRNA-1273 were given to each participant. Vaccinees lacked prior SARS-CoV-2 infection and tested negative for nucleocapsid antibodies. IL-2 medium was substituted for half the medium on days 3 and 7. Here immunoSEQ multiplex PCR was the method, and the copy in TCRdb shows in-frame clones only, minus some. Among fewer than 85,000 clones, 74% were seen once, and the ten largest hold roughly 2%. Sample: CD4+ T cells from PBMCs cultured without peptide, taken after COVID-19 vaccination. The sequence derives from a human donor who received a COVID-19 vaccine. The chain employs TRBV24-1 and TRBJ2-5; 11 positions match TRBD1. CDR3 in amino acids: CATSDGTGGQETQYF. The CDR3 nucleotides are TGTGCCACCAGTGATGGGACAGGGGGCCAAGAGACCCAGTACTTC.